The rows below give T cell receptor beta chains drawn from one sample of a study of human T cells and chemical hapten exposure. A single record per CDR3 protein comes from TCRdb applying MiXCR to the RACE reads. The sample lists about 77,000 distinct CDR3 sequences; about 8.6% were seen once. Sequenced material: whole blood. These receptors all come from a female donor in good health. Some clones in this sample may be carry-over from other donors' samples. CDR3s include the opening cysteine and the closing phenylalanine or tryptophan. A D gene is named only where the DNA matches it firmly. Clone sizes are given selectively: once, few, many, or a class where the clone is expanded.

j_call v_call clone_size d_call cdr3_nt cdr3_aa
TRBJ1-1 TRBV12-3/TRBV12-4 few . TGTGCCAGCAACATTCACGCCGACGGTTATACTGAAGCTTTCTTT CASNIHADGYTEAFF
TRBJ1-5 TRBV7-9 . TRBD1 TGTGCCAGCAGCTCCGGGACAGGGGGTCAGCCCCAGCATTTT CASSSGTGGQPQHF
TRBJ2-7 TRBV12-3/TRBV12-4 few TRBD1 TGTGCCAGCAGTTTCGGGACAGGGAGGGGGCAGTACTTC CASSFGTGRGQYF
TRBJ2-3 TRBV7-2 many . TGTGCCAGCAGCCCTACCACAGGGTACACAGATACGCAGTATTTT CASSPTTGYTDTQYF
TRBJ2-2 TRBV3-1 few TRBD2 TGTGCCAGCAGCCCTAAAGTAGCGGGGGCTAAACCCGGGGAGCTGTTTTTT CASSPKVAGAKPGELFF
TRBJ2-1 TRBV7-8 few TRBD1 TGTGCCAGCAGCTTAGATCCGGGACAGGGTTTCCCCCCGCTTACGTACAATGAGCAGTTCTTC CASSLDPGQGFPPLTYNEQFF
TRBJ2-4 TRBV28 many TRBD2 TGTGCCAGCAGCCCAGGGGTAAGACTAGCGGGGAGCCTAGCCAAAAACATTCAGTACTTC CASSPGVRLAGSLAKNIQYF
TRBJ2-1 TRBV7-2 many TRBD2 TGTGCCAGCAGCTTCCTTTCGGGGGGCTACAATGAGCAGTTCTTC CASSFLSGGYNEQFF
TRBJ1-4 TRBV27 many . TGTGCCAGCAGTCGAGGGAATAATGAAAAACTGTTTTTT CASSRGNNEKLFF
TRBJ2-7 TRBV7-2 many TRBD2 TGTGCCAGCAGCTTAGTTGGACTAGCGGGGGGACCTGTCTCCTACGAGCAGTACTTC CASSLVGLAGGPVSYEQYF
TRBJ2-3 TRBV29-1 many TRBD1 TGCAGCGCCAGGGACAGGGCAACAGATACGCAGTATTTT CSARDRATDTQYF
TRBJ2-3 TRBV7-2 many TRBD1 TGTGCCAGCCTCCTCAGGGGGCGGCCCACAGATACGCAGTATTTT CASLLRGRPTDTQYF
TRBJ1-1 TRBV11-2 many TRBD1 TGTGCCAGCAGCCTGGACAGGGCAGGCACTGAAGCTTTCTTT CASSLDRAGTEAFF
TRBJ2-2 TRBV24-1 many . TGTGCCACCAGTGACCCCTCAGGAACCGGGGAGCTGTTTTTT CATSDPSGTGELFF
TRBJ2-3 TRBV29-1 . . TGCAGCGTTCCTCCCGGGCCGACTAGTTTTCATAGAGATACGCAGTATTTT CSVPPGPTSFHRDTQYF
TRBJ1-4 TRBV6-1 . . TGTGCCAGCAGAAGCCTCGCGGGCGAAAAACTGTTTTTT CASRSLAGEKLFF